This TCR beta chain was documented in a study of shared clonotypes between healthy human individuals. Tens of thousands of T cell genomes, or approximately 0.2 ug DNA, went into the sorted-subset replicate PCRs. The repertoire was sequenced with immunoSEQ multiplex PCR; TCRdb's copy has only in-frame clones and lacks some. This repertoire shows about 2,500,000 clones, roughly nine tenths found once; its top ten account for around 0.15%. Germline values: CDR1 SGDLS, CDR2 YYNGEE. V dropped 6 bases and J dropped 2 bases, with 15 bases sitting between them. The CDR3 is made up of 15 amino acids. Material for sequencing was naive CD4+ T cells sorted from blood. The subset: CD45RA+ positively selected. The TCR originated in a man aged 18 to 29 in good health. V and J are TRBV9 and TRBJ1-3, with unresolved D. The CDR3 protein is CASKPGQGAGNTIYF. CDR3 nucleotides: TGTGCCAGCAAGCCGGGCCAAGGAGCTGGAAACACCATATATTTT.